One and the same sample provided the 4 T cell receptor beta chains below, sequenced in a study of cytomegalovirus exposure and HLA in healthy donors. 13 Jbeta primers and 60 Vbeta primers were used for the PCR. Measured with immunoSEQ multiplex PCR; TCRdb has only the in-frame clones, and not every one. The table records approximately 83,000 clones, approximately 80% of them present only once. The specimen sequenced was PBMCs. Source of these receptors: a man between 18 and 29 years old in good health and CMV-seronegative.

The V and J genes are TRBV19 and TRBJ1-2, with TRBD1 identical over 7 bases. The CDR3 length is 13 residues. The germline CDR1 and CDR2 sequences are LNHDA and SQIVND (reference sequence). V shed 5 bases and J 3 bases; nucleotides not matched to a gene: 3. The CDR3, as DNA: TGTGCCAGTAGTCCTGGACAGGACTATGGCTACACCTTC. Translated: CASSPGQDYGYTF.

The V gene is TRBV19, the J gene TRBJ2-2; possible D gene TRBD1, 5 bases. The germline V gene has CDR1 LNHDA and CDR2 SQIVND (reference sequence). V shed 4 bases and J shed 1 base, with 13 bases lying between them. CDR3 length: 16 residues. Written as DNA, the CDR3 is TGTGCCAGTAGTAAGGGCAGGGCGCTGAACACCGGGGAGCTGTTTTTT. It codes for CASSKGRALNTGELFF.

This clone appeared a few times. The chain couples TRBV6-1 to TRBJ2-1; a weak D match, TRBD1 (6 bases). CDR1 is MNHNS and CDR2 is SASEGT in the germline V gene. This CDR3 has 15 residues. The V end lost 7 bases, the J end lost 7 bases, and 20 bases lay between the germline ends. CDR3 DNA sequence: TGTGCCAGCAACGCAGGGGAACCCTTTCGGAATGAGCAGTTCTTC. It is translated as CASNAGEPFRNEQFF.

The rearrangement uses TRBV27 and TRBJ1-6, with D unresolved. CDR3 length: 14 residues. V shed 5 bases and J shed 13 bases, with 18 bases lying between them. Germline V gene sequence: CDR1 MNHEY, CDR2 SMNVEV (reference sequence). The CDR3 loop reads CASSGLDFPGPLHF. In DNA, the CDR3 is TGTGCCAGCAGTGGCCTCGATTTCCCGGGGCCCCTCCACTTT.